These 28 T cell receptor beta chains were sequenced from one sample in a study of blood T cell repertoires in COVID-19. Assay: immunoSEQ multiplex PCR; the TCRdb copy retains only in-frame clones and omits some. The repertoire consists of approximately 250,000 clones, with around 89% occurring once and the leading ten covering 0.95% to 1.5%. What was sequenced was PBMCs or T cells enriched from blood (not recorded which). The source is a woman aged 40 to 50 with acute COVID-19.

The table lists this clone with a count of one. The chain employs TRBV12-3 or TRBV12-4 and TRBJ2-7; perhaps TRBD2 as D (5 bases). V was clipped by 8 bases and J by 3 bases, with 14 bases between them. The CDR3 is 13 amino acids. The CDR3 nucleotides are TGTGCCAGCGGCCGGGCGGGCGTCTACGAGCAGTACTTC. Its translation: CASGRAGVYEQYF.

This chain links TRBV24-1 with TRBJ1-2; D is ambiguous. The germline V gene has CDR1 KGHDR and CDR2 SFDVKD. V lost 5 bases to trimming and J lost 8 bases, with 11 bases between them. The CDR3 spans 12 residues. The CDR3 nucleotides read TGTGCCACCAGTGCTGGGCAGCTGGGCTACACCTTC. Translating it yields CATSAGQLGYTF.

The chain couples TRBV18 to TRBJ2-1; 13 bases are a match to TRBD2. CDR1 and CDR2 from the germline V gene are KGHSH and LQKENI. Unmatched junction bases numbered 11, after V lost 1 base and J lost 5 bases. CDR3 length: 19 amino acids. The CDR3 is CASSPRTPGTSGKNNEQFF. The CDR3 coding sequence is TGTGCCAGCTCACCACGAACCCCCGGGACTAGCGGGAAGAACAATGAGCAGTTCTTC.

This clone was observed a single time. This chain joins TRBV2 and TRBJ2-7; 10 bases fit TRBD2. CDR1 and CDR2 (germline): SNHLY, FYNNEI. Germline trimming cut 10 bases from V and 3 bases from J; bases unmatched to any gene: 9. The CDR3 covers 14 residues. DNA for the CDR3: TGTGCCACCAGCGGGGGGGACAGTTACTACGAGCAGTACTTC. It codes for CATSGGDSYYEQYF.

V and J are TRBV9 and TRBJ2-2; 7 bases align to TRBD1. Per germline, CDR1 SGDLS and CDR2 YYNGEE. The CDR3 consists of 15 residues. Trimming took 5 bases from V and 0 from J; bases not matched to a gene: 4. The CDR3 reads CASRGQNANTGELFF. CDR3 coding DNA: TGTGCCAGCAGGGGACAGAACGCGAACACCGGGGAGCTGTTTTTT. Together with reference TRBV9 and TRBJ2-2, the CDR3 gives the full variable domain: DSGVTQTPKHLITATGQRVTLRCSPRSGDLSVYWYQQSLDQGLQFLIQYYNGEERAKGNILERFSAQQFPDLHSELNLSSLELGDSALYFCASRGQNANTGELFFGEGSRLTVL.

This clone has a single count. The V call is TRBV7-9, the J call TRBJ1-5, with D perhaps matching TRBD1 (6 bases). V was clipped by 3 bases and J by 1 base, with 10 bases between them. Per germline, CDR1 SEHNR and CDR2 FQNEAQ (reference sequence). The CDR3 runs to 15 residues. CDR3 coding DNA: TGTGCCAGCAGCTTGCCGGGGGGCAGCAATCAGCCCCAGCATTTT. It translates to CASSLPGGSNQPQHF.

V gene TRBV2 combines with J gene TRBJ2-1; a weak D match, TRBD2 (5 bases). CDR3 length: 13 residues. CDR1 is SNHLY, CDR2 FYNNEI, per germline. Trimming pared 4 bases from V and 9 bases from J, leaving 13 bases between. Here the CDR3 DNA reads TGTGCCAGCAGTGTTCTGGTAGCGACTGAGCAGTTCTTC. Translating it yields CASSVLVATEQFF.

The rearrangement uses TRBV6-5 and TRBJ1-1; maybe TRBD1 (6 bases). This CDR3 has 15 amino acids. The V gene lost 6 bases and the J gene lost 1 base, with 15 bases spanning the gap. CDR1 is MNHEY and CDR2 is SVGAGI in the germline V gene. The CDR3 DNA sequence: TGTGCCAGCAGCGGGGGGGGCAGTTGGAACACTGAAGCTTTCTTT. Translation gives CASSGGGSWNTEAFF.

This chain joins TRBV12-3 or TRBV12-4 and TRBJ2-1; D uncertain. Trimming left V 1 base short and J 5 bases short, with 6 bases between. This CDR3 is 13 amino acids long. CDR3 sequence reads: CASSLGQNNEQFF. The CDR3 nucleotides read TGTGCCAGCAGTTTAGGGCAGAACAATGAGCAGTTCTTC.

The rearrangement uses TRBV2 and TRBJ1-4; 7 positions agree with TRBD1. Germline CDR1 and CDR2: SNHLY and FYNNEI. This CDR3 region has 16 residues. V gave up 6 bases and J gave up 3 bases; unmatched junction bases: 10. Written as DNA, the CDR3 is TGTGCCAGCAGATACCCGACAGGGATAGCTAATGAAAAACTGTTTTTT. Encoded protein: CASRYPTGIANEKLFF.

In its sample, this clone was seen once. The chain is built from TRBV21-1 and TRBJ2-7; TRBD1 is the table's D call and was not checked against the DNA. TRBV21-1 is noted as a pseudogene. The length of the CDR3 is 16 residues. The CDR3 reads CASSTQKDRGSYEQYF. The CDR3, as DNA: TGTGCCAGCAGCACTCAAAAGGACAGGGGCTCCTACGAGCAGTACTTC.

The chain combines TRBV14 with TRBJ1-2, with 7 nucleotides matching TRBD1. This CDR3 region has 14 residues. Germline V gene lookup returns CDR1 SGHDN and CDR2 FVKESK. V lost 6 bases and J lost 4; bases outside the gene matches: 8. Here the CDR3 reads CASRPTGTAYGYTF. CDR3 DNA sequence: TGTGCCAGCAGGCCCACGGGGACAGCCTATGGCTACACCTTC.

V is TRBV6-1 and J is TRBJ1-2; D may be TRBD1 (5 bases). V lost 2 bases to trimming and J lost 3 bases, with 13 bases between them. Germline CDR1 and CDR2: MNHNS and SASEGT. The CDR3 runs 15 residues. This chain's CDR3 is CASSEPGSKYYGYTF. CDR3 DNA: TGTGCCAGCAGTGAACCAGGGTCGAAATACTATGGCTACACCTTC.

This clone was counted a few times. The chain carries TRBV30 and TRBJ1-6; no clear D gene. The CDR3 is made up of 15 amino acids. Trimming shortened V by 4 bases and J by 4 bases, and 14 bases separated the two germline ends. Germline assignment: CDR1 GTSNPN and CDR2 SVGIG (reference sequence). The CDR3 here is CAWTFAALYNSPLHF. The CDR3 DNA reads TGTGCCTGGACCTTTGCGGCACTTTATAATTCACCCCTCCACTTT.

This chain links TRBV15 with TRBJ2-1; TRBD2 matches at 9 bases. Unmatched junction bases numbered 10, after V lost 3 bases and J lost 10 bases. Germline-derived CDR1 and CDR2 are LNHNV and YYDKDF (reference sequence). The CDR3 is made up of 15 amino acids. Here the CDR3 reads CATSSVKGLAREQFF. The DNA of the CDR3 is TGTGCCACCAGCAGCGTGAAGGGACTAGCACGCGAGCAGTTCTTC.

The V and J genes are TRBV11-2 and TRBJ2-1; TRBD2 agrees at 9 bases. V was pared by 5 bases and J by 12 bases, with 23 bases of the junction left unmatched. The CDR3 extends over 18 amino acids. The V gene's germline CDR1 is SGHAT and CDR2 FQNNGV. CDR3: CASSPIQGPRTSAIRQFF. CDR3 in DNA: TGTGCCAGCAGCCCCATCCAGGGGCCAAGGACTAGCGCGATAAGGCAGTTCTTC.

On this clone itself: Different DNA sequences within this sample yield the same CDR3. The chain combines TRBV27 with TRBJ2-7, with D perhaps TRBD2 (5 bases). The CDR3 totals 13 residues. The V and J ends lost 0 bases and 4 bases respectively, with 7 bases between them. The germline V gene encodes CDR1 MNHEY and CDR2 SMNVEV (reference sequence). CDR3 residues: CASSLSPGYEQYF. The DNA for the CDR3 is TGTGCCAGCAGTTTATCTCCGGGGTACGAGCAGTACTTC.

The V call is TRBV4-1, the J call TRBJ2-7; D not certain. The germline V gene encodes CDR1 MGHRA and CDR2 YSYEKL. Trimming stripped 4 bases from V and 3 bases from J, with 16 bases between. The CDR3 contains 15 residues. CDR3 loop: CASSRNLPGYYEQYF. In DNA form, the CDR3 reads TGCGCCAGCAGCCGTAACCTTCCCGGGTACTACGAGCAGTACTTC.

The rearrangement uses TRBV5-4 and TRBJ1-2; TRBD1 might be the D (5 bases). V shed 1 base and J shed 7 bases, with 14 bases lying between them. The CDR3 length is 14 residues. CDR1 and CDR2 from the germline V gene are SGHNT and YYREEE (reference sequence). The CDR3 nucleotides read TGTGCCAGCAGCTTGTTTGTGCAGGGCGGTGGCTACACCTTC. Its protein product is CASSLFVQGGGYTF.

In its sample, this clone was seen a few times. The chain uses TRBV7-9 and TRBJ1-2, with D uncertain. Germline V gives CDR1 SEHNR, CDR2 FQNEAQ (reference sequence). This CDR3 has 15 residues. Trimming cost V 3 bases and J 5 bases, with 16 bases left between them. The CDR3, as DNA: TGTGCCAGCAGCTTTCCGCACACAGCCCTTTATGGCTACACCTTC. Translated, it gives CASSFPHTALYGYTF.

J is TRBJ1-4 and V is TRBV28, with D unclear. CDR1 MDHEN and CDR2 SYDVKM come from the germline V gene. Trimming took off 4 bases at V and 7 bases at J, with 13 bases between the two ends. This CDR3 contains 14 residues. The CDR3 loop reads CASSSGGRAEKLFF. CDR3 sequence (DNA): TGTGCCAGCAGTTCTGGAGGGAGGGCTGAAAAACTGTTTTTT.

The chain joins TRBV2 to TRBJ1-6, with D unclear. V lost 8 bases, J lost 6 bases, and 14 bases lay in between. The V gene's germline CDR1 is SNHLY and CDR2 FYNNEI. The CDR3 has 14 residues. CDR3 in amino acids: CASHSALSNSPLHF. Here the CDR3 DNA reads TGTGCCAGCCACAGTGCCCTATCTAATTCACCCCTCCACTTT. Variable domain in full (rest from reference TRBV2 and TRBJ1-6): EPEVTQTPSHQVTQMGQEVILRCVPISNHLYFYWYRQILGQKVEFLVSFYNNEISEKSEIFDDQFSVERPDGSNFTLKIRSTKLEDSAMYFCASHSALSNSPLHFGNGTRLTVT.

Regarding this clone: Additional DNA sequences in this sample encode the identical CDR3. The chain has TRBV18 and TRBJ2-1, with TRBD2 matching over 9 bases. This CDR3 has 15 residues. CDR1 KGHSH and CDR2 LQKENI come from the germline V gene. J gave up 5 bases and V 3 bases, and 5 bases lay outside the gene matches. In DNA form, the CDR3 reads TGTGCCAGCTCACCCTTAGCGGGAGTGGACAATGAGCAGTTCTTC. This encodes CASSPLAGVDNEQFF.

CDR3 in DNA: TGTGCCAGCAGCTTAGTTGGGGGCGGAACAGATACGCAGTATTTT. Its translation is CASSLVGGGTDTQYF. V usage is TRBV7-9 and J usage is TRBJ2-3; tentative D call: TRBD1 (6 bases). Germline CDR1 SEHNR, CDR2 FQNEAQ (reference sequence). This CDR3 is built from 15 residues. Deletions cut 1 base from V and 3 bases from J, with 11 bases between.

The chain uses TRBV6-5 and TRBJ2-2, with TRBD1 matching over 7 bases. The CDR3 loop spans 15 amino acids. The V and J ends lost 7 bases and 0 bases, in that order; junction bases with no gene match: 5. CDR1 and CDR2 (germline): MNHEY, SVGAGI. The CDR3 DNA reads as TGTGCCAGCACTCCGGACAGGTCGAACACCGGGGAGCTGTTTTTT. Translation gives CASTPDRSNTGELFF.

This chain connects TRBV13 to TRBJ1-2; D not certain. The CDR3 runs 13 residues. In germline, CDR1 is PRHDT, CDR2 FYEKMQ (reference sequence). The V and J ends lost 5 bases and 5 bases respectively, with 12 bases between them. CDR3 DNA: TGTGCCAGCAGCCCCCCCGAGGGTTATGGCTACACCTTC. Its translation: CASSPPEGYGYTF.

The V call is TRBV5-4, the J call TRBJ2-4; a weak D match, TRBD2 (6 bases). Trimming shortened V by 2 bases and J by 7 bases, and 10 bases separated the two germline ends. CDR3 length equals 13 residues. Per germline, CDR1 SGHNT and CDR2 YYREEE (reference sequence). CDR3 coding DNA: TGTGCCAGCAGCTTCCGGGACTTGAACATTCAGTACTTC. This sequence encodes CASSFRDLNIQYF.

V gene TRBV4-2 combines with J gene TRBJ1-4; 9 bases agree with TRBD1. This CDR3 is built from 15 residues. The J segment lost 8 bases and the V segment lost 1 base, leaving 5 bases of the junction unmatched. Germline V gene data show CDR1 as LGHNA and CDR2 as YNFKEQ. The CDR3 sequence: CASSQVGTGREKLFF. The CDR3, as DNA: TGTGCCAGCAGCCAAGTTGGGACAGGGAGGGAAAAACTGTTTTTT.